This TCR beta chain derives from a study of T cell responses to AZD1222 COVID-19 vaccine. Deletions cut 3 bases from V and 4 bases from J, with 14 bases between. The CDR3 has 16 amino acids. Germline V lookup: CDR1 SGDLS, CDR2 YYNGEE. The assay was immunoSEQ multiplex PCR, and TCRdb's table has in-frame clones only and misses some. The profile covers some 120,000 clones, with over 75% appearing a single time and roughly 7.4% taken by the ten largest. Sequenced material: peripheral blood, taken on day 0 of AZD1222 vaccination. The chain uses TRBV9 and TRBJ1-6; D is unresolved. The clonotype originates from an adult in good health. The chain's CDR3 is CASSAGGSEYNSPLHF. Written as DNA, the CDR3 is TGTGCCAGCAGCGCTGGTGGGAGCGAGTATAATTCACCCCTCCACTTT.